This T cell receptor (beta chain) was sequenced in a study of shared clonotypes between healthy human individuals. Sequenced by immunoSEQ multiplex PCR; TCRdb stores in-frame clones only, minus some. The data contain around 640,000 clones, about 96% of them singletons. CD45RO-negative, CCR7-selected cells formed the naive CD8 fraction, which excluded terminally differentiated effector memory CD45RA+ cells. Germline V gene data show CDR1 as SQVTM and CDR2 as ANQGSEA. CDR3 length: 15 amino acids. Trimming removed 0 bases at V and 2 bases at J, with 12 bases between. The TCR comes from a woman under 40 in good health. The V and J genes are TRBV29-1 and TRBJ2-3, with D possibly matching TRBD1 (6 bases). The specimen was naive CD8+ T cells sorted from blood. CDR3 loop: CSVEDPGQYTDTQYF. In nucleotides, the CDR3 is TGCAGCGTTGAAGATCCGGGACAATACACAGATACGCAGTATTTT.